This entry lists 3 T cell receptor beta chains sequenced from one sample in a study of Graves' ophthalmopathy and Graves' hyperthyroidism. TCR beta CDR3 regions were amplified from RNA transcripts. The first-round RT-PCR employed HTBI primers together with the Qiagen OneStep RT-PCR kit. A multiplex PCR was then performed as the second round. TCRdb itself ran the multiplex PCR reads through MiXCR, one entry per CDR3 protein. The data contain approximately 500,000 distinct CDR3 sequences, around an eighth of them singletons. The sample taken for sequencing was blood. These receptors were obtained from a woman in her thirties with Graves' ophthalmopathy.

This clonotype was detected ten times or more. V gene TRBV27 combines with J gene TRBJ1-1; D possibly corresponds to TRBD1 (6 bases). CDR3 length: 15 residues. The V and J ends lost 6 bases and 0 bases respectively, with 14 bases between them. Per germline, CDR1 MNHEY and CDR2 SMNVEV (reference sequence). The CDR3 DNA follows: TGTGCCAGCAGATACTTGGGGGGCATGAACACTGAAGCTTTCTTT. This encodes CASRYLGGMNTEAFF.

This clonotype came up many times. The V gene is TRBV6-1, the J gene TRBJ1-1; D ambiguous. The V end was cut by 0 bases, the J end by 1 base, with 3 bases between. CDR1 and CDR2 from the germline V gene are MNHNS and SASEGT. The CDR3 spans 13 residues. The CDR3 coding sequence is TGTGCCAGCAGTGAAGCAGAGAACACTGAAGCTTTCTTT. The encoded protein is CASSEAENTEAFF.

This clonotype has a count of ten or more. CDR3 residues: CASRLQGNYGYTF. Here the CDR3 DNA reads TGTGCCAGCAGACTACAGGGAAACTATGGCTACACCTTC. The chain recombines TRBV6-1 with TRBJ1-2; a weak D match, TRBD1 (6 bases). The V and J ends lost 6 bases and 2 bases respectively, with 10 bases between them. Germline V gene data show CDR1 as MNHNS and CDR2 as SASEGT. This CDR3 is 13 amino acids long.